The TCR beta chain under discussion was sequenced for a study of T cells in pancreatic ductal adenocarcinoma. Remarks on this clone: Its antigen remains unknown.

Study results and limitations: Mean clonality was roughly 0.11 in tumors and about 0.069 in blood, not significantly different. Results skew toward the minority of patients with early-stage disease. Tumor-versus-blood clonality comparisons may be biased toward lower tumor diversity.

Surgery without prior neoadjuvant therapy was the treatment of the selected pancreatic ductal adenocarcinoma patients. Looked up from germline, CDR1 is SQVTM and CDR2 is ANQGSEA. V lost 1 base and J 7 bases, leaving 8 bases between the germline ends. This CDR3 region has 12 residues. The table came from immunoSEQ multiplex PCR; TCRdb's copy has only in-frame clones and leaves some out. This sample has more than 4,000 clones, with 68% found just once. The source is a human donor with pancreatic ductal adenocarcinoma. The chain joins TRBV29-1 to TRBJ2-1; perhaps D is TRBD1 or TRBD2 (5 bases each). Sequenced input: pancreatic tumor tissue. The CDR3 DNA reads TGCAGCGTTGAAGGGGGGAGAAATGAGCAGTTCTTC. This gives the protein CSVEGGRNEQFF.